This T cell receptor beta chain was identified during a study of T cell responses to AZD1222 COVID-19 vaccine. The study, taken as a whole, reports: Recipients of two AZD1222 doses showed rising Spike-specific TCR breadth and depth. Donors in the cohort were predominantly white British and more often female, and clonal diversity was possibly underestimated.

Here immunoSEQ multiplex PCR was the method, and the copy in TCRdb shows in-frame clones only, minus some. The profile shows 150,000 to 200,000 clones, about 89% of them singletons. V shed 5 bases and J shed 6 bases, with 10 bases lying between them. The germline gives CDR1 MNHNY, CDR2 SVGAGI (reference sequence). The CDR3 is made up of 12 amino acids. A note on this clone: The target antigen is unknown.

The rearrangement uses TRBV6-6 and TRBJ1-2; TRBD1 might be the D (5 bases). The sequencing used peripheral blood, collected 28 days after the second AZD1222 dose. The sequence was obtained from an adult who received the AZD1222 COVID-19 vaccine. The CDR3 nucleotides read TGTGCCAGCAGTCTGGGGGAGGATGGCTACACCTTC. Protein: CASSLGEDGYTF.